This T cell receptor beta chain was recorded in a study of beta chain features in type 1 diabetes. Overall study findings and caveats: The study left unresolved whether HLA type influences TCRB rearrangement. Type 1 diabetes patients had TCRB CDR3s that were shorter (moderately but significantly so) in all four CD4+ subsets.

cDNA synthesis used the whole RNA isolate, giving expressed TCRB sequences. Sequencing was performed with immunoSEQ multiplex PCR; in TCRdb, only in-frame clones are kept and a portion is missing. This sample has roughly 730,000 clones; about an eighth occur once, and the top ten carry 0.02% to 0.025%. The V end lost 2 bases, the J end lost 4 bases, and 8 bases lay between the germline ends. This CDR3 is built from 13 residues. Germline V gene sequence: CDR1 SGHTA, CDR2 FQGNSA. This clone occurred a few times. The antigen is not known. This sequence was found in a man aged 18 to 29 with type 1 diabetes. The chain employs TRBV7-2 and TRBJ1-1; D is unresolved. Sequenced: naive CD4+ T cells from blood. The CDR3 sequence is CASSLNGVTEAFF. CDR3 DNA sequence: TGTGCCAGCAGCTTAAATGGGGTCACTGAAGCTTTCTTT.